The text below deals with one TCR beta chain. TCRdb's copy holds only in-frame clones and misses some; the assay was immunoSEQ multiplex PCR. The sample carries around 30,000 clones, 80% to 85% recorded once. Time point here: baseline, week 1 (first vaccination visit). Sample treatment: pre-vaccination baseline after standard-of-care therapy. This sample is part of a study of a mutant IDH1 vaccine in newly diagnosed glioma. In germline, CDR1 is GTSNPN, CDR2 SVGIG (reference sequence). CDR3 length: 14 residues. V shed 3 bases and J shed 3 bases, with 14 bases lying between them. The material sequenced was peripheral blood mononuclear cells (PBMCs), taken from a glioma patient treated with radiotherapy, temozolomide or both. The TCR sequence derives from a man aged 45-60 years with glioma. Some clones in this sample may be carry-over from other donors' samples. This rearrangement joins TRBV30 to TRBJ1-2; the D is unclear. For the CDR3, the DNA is TGTGCCTGGAGGCCCAAGTGGGAGGACTATGGCTACACCTTC. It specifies CAWRPKWEDYGYTF.